A single sample is the source of the 13 T cell receptor beta chains below, sequenced in a study of blood T cell repertoires in COVID-19. Libraries were prepared by immunoSEQ multiplex PCR; TCRdb keeps only in-frame clonotypes and omits some of them. This table holds some 220,000 clones, 75% to 85% found once. Sequenced material: peripheral blood. The source of these receptors is a woman in her 70s with COVID-19, enrolled during active disease.

This clone was seen a few times. The genes are TRBV12-3 or TRBV12-4 and TRBJ1-2; maybe TRBD1 (5 bases). The CDR3 has 13 amino acids. V was pared by 1 base and J by 7 bases, with 10 bases between. CDR3 bases: TGTGCCAGCAGTTTAGAAGCAGGGATTGGCTACACCTTC. This codes for CASSLEAGIGYTF.

The chain joins TRBV6-5 to TRBJ2-5, with 11 bases that match TRBD2. From germline, CDR1 is MNHEY and CDR2 SVGAGI. Trimming removed 2 bases from V and 3 bases from J; junction bases left unmatched: 5. This CDR3 contains 16 residues. This CDR3 is CASSYQLAGAEETQYF. In DNA form, the CDR3 reads TGTGCCAGCAGTTACCAACTAGCGGGAGCGGAAGAGACCCAGTACTTC.

The rearrangement uses TRBV4-3 and TRBJ1-1; tentatively, D is TRBD1 (5 bases). Per germline, CDR1 LGHNA and CDR2 YSLEER. The CDR3 loop spans 14 amino acids. The V end lost 2 bases, the J end lost 11 bases, and 18 bases lay between the germline ends. CDR3 bases: TGCGCCAGCAGCCAAAGTTGGCGGGGGGAGGGGGCTTTCTTT. This codes for CASSQSWRGEGAFF.

The rearrangement joins TRBV6-2 or TRBV6-3 to TRBJ2-1; 7 nucleotides line up with TRBD1. V lost 5 bases, J lost 3 bases, and 7 bases stayed unmatched. The CDR3 extends over 15 amino acids. Germline V gives CDR1 MNHEY, CDR2 SVGEGT. As DNA, the CDR3 is TGTGCCAGCAGTGACAGGGTAGTTCACTACAATGAGCAGTTCTTC. Residues: CASSDRVVHYNEQFF.

The rearrangement links TRBV11-3 to TRBJ2-5, with 8 nucleotides matching TRBD1. This CDR3 is built from 14 residues. Germline assignment: CDR1 SGHNT and CDR2 YENEEA. The V and J ends lost 5 bases and 4 bases, in that order; junction bases with no gene match: 6. The DNA for the CDR3 is TGTGCCAGCAGCCGCGGGGACAGGAGAGAGACCCAGTACTTC. This translates into CASSRGDRRETQYF. Variable domain in full (rest from reference TRBV11-3 and TRBJ2-5): EAGVVQSPRYKIIEKKQPVAFWCNPISGHNTLYWYLQNLGQGPELLIRYENEEAVDDSQLPKDRFSAERLKGVDSTLKIQPAELGDSAVYLCASSRGDRRETQYFGPGTRLLVL.

The chain couples TRBV12-3 or TRBV12-4 to TRBJ2-5; D not resolved. There are 11 residues in the CDR3. Deletions cut 5 bases from V and 5 bases from J, with 6 bases between. The CDR3 DNA follows: TGTGCCAGCAGTACCCGGGAGACCCAGTACTTC. Translated: CASSTRETQYF.

The rearrangement uses TRBV29-1 and TRBJ1-1; D remains ambiguous. The V gene lost 7 bases and the J gene lost 2 bases, with 8 bases spanning the gap. This CDR3 is 11 amino acids long. Per the germline V gene, CDR1 is SQVTM and CDR2 is ANQGSEA. DNA of the CDR3: TGCAGCGCCCCCCAAAACACTGAAGCTTTCTTT. Protein sequence: CSAPQNTEAFF.

The chain joins TRBV9 to TRBJ1-2; TRBD1 matches 7 bases. The CDR3 contains 13 residues. Per the germline V gene, CDR1 is SGDLS and CDR2 is YYNGEE. V shed 4 bases, J shed 4 bases, and the junction held 4 bases outside the gene matches. CDR3 protein: CASSPQGSYGYTF. The DNA for the CDR3 is TGTGCCAGCAGCCCACAGGGGAGCTATGGCTACACCTTC.

The chain has TRBV5-1 and TRBJ1-4, with D maybe TRBD1 (5 bases). The CDR3 sequence is 14 residues long. Trimming took 0 bases from V and 7 from J, leaving 10 bases between them. Per germline, CDR1 SGHRS and CDR2 YFSETQ. The CDR3 loop reads CASSLGQLAEKLFF. CDR3 DNA: TGCGCCAGCAGCTTGGGACAGTTAGCTGAAAAACTGTTTTTT.

The chain carries TRBV5-1 and TRBJ1-3; D perhaps matches TRBD1 (5 bases). The germline V gene has CDR1 SGHRS and CDR2 YFSETQ. The ends were cut back, 0 bases at V and 3 bases at J, with 13 bases in the middle. The CDR3 contains 16 residues. The CDR3 region is CASSLAGGRFGNTIYF. The CDR3 DNA follows: TGCGCCAGCAGCTTGGCCGGGGGTAGGTTTGGAAACACCATATATTTT.

The chain employs TRBV11-3 and TRBJ2-1; no definite D call. The V gene's germline CDR1 is SGHNT and CDR2 YENEEA. Trimming pared 5 bases from V and 7 bases from J, leaving 12 bases between. This CDR3 has 13 amino acids. As DNA, the CDR3 is TGTGCCAGCAGCCCGCGGTATGAAAATGAGCAGTTCTTC. It codes for CASSPRYENEQFF.

The chain has TRBV6-5 and TRBJ1-2; 9 bases match TRBD1. The J segment lost 8 bases and the V segment lost 6 bases, leaving 7 bases of the junction unmatched. The CDR3 extends over 13 amino acids. Per germline, CDR1 MNHEY and CDR2 SVGAGI. In DNA form, the CDR3 reads TGTGCCAGCAGAGGAGGACAGGGGAAAGGCTACACCTTC. This sequence encodes CASRGGQGKGYTF.

V gene TRBV15 combines with J gene TRBJ1-4, with D possibly being TRBD1 (6 bases). Trimming cost V 2 bases and J 3 bases, with 13 bases left between them. The CDR3 has 16 amino acids. Germline lookup yields CDR1 LNHNV and CDR2 YYDKDF (reference sequence). CDR3 DNA sequence: TGTGCCACCAGCAGAACAGGGAAGTGGGCTAATGAAAAACTGTTTTTT. Translation gives CATSRTGKWANEKLFF.